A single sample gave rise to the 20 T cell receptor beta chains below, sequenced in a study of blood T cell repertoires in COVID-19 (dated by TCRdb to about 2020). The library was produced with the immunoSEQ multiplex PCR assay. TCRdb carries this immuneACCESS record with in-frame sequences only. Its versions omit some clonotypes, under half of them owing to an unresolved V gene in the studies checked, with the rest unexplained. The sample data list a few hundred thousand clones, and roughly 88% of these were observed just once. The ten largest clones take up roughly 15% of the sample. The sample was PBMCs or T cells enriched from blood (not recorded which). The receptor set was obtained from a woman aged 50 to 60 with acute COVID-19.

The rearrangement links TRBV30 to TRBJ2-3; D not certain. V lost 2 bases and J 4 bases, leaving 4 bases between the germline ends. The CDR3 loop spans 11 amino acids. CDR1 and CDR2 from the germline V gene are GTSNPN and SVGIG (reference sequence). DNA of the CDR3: TGTGCCTGGAGTCCTTCAGATACGCAGTATTTT. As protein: CAWSPSDTQYF.

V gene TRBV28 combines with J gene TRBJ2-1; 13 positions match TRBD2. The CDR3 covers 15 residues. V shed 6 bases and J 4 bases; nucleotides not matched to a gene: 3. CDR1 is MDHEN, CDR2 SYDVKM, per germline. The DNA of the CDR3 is TGTGCCAGCAGCCCGACTAGCGGGAGGTACAATGAGCAGTTCTTC. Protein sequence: CASSPTSGRYNEQFF.

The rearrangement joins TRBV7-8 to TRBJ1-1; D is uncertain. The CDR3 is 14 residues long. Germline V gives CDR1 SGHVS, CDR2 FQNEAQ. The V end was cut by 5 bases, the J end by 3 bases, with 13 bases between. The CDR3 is CASSLLRGYTEAFF. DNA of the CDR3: TGTGCCAGCAGCCTCCTACGGGGATACACTGAAGCTTTCTTT.

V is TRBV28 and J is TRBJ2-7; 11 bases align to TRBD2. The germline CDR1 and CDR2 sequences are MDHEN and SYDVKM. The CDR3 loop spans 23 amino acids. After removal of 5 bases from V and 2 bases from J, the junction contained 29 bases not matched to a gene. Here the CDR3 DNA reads TGTGCCAGCAGTCAAGAAACCAGCGGGGAGGTCAAAACTAGCGGGGGAGGGCCCTACGAGCAGTACTTC. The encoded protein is CASSQETSGEVKTSGGGPYEQYF. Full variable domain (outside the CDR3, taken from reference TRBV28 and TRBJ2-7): DVKVTQSSRYLVKRTGEKVFLECVQDMDHENMFWYRQDPGLGLRLIYFSYDVKMKEKGDIPEGYSVSREKKERFSLILESASTNQTSMYLCASSQETSGEVKTSGGGPYEQYFGPGTRLTVT.

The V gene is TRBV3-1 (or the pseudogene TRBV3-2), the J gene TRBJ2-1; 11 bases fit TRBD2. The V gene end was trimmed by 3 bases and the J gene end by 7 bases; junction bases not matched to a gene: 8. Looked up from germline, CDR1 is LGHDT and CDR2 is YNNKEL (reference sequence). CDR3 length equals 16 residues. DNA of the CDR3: TGTGCCAGCAGCCACCCCGAACTAGCGGGAGTGAATGAGCAGTTCTTC. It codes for CASSHPELAGVNEQFF.

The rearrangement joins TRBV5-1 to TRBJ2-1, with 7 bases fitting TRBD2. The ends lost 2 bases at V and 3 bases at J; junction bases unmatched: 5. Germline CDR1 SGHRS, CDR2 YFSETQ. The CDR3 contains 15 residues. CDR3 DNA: TGCGCCAGCAGCTTAAGCCTAGCGGACTACAATGAGCAGTTCTTC. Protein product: CASSLSLADYNEQFF.

The CDR3 bases are TGTGCCAGCAGTTCGGCGGGGGGCTCATGGGTCGCAATCCAGCAGTTCTTC. This encodes CASSSAGGSWVAIQQFF. The V and J genes are TRBV28 and TRBJ2-1; 8 bases are a match to TRBD2. V lost 4 bases, J lost 11 bases, and 19 bases stayed unmatched. Germline V gene sequence: CDR1 MDHEN, CDR2 SYDVKM. The CDR3 loop spans 17 amino acids.

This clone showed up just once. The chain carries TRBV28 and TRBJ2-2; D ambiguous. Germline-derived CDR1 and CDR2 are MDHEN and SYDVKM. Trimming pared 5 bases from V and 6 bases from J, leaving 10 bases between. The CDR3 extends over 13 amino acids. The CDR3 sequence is CASSVNSPGELFF. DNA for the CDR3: TGTGCCAGCAGTGTAAACAGTCCCGGGGAGCTGTTTTTT.

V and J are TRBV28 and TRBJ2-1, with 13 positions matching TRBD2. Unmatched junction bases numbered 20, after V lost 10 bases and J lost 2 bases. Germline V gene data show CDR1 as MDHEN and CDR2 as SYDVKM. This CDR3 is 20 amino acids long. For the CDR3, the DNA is TGTGCCATCGGGACCGGACTAGCGGGAGAAGGGTTATCGGCCTACAATGAGCAGTTCTTC. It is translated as CAIGTGLAGEGLSAYNEQFF.

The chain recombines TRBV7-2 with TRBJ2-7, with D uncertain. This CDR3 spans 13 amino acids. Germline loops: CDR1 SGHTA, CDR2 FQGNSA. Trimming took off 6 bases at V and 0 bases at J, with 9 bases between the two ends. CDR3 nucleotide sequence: TGTGCCAGCAGGAGTGCGAGCTCCTACGAGCAGTACTTC. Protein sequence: CASRSASSYEQYF.

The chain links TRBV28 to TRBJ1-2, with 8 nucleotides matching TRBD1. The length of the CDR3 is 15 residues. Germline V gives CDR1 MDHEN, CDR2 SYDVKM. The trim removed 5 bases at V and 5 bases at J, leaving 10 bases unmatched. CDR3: CASSSPGTGRYGYTF. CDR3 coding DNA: TGTGCCAGCAGTAGTCCCGGGACAGGACGGTATGGCTACACCTTC.

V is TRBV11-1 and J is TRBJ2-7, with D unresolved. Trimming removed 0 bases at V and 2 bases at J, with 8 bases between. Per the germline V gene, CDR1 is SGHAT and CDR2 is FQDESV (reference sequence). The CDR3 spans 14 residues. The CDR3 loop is CASSLAGLTYEQYF. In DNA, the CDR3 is TGTGCCAGCAGCTTAGCGGGCCTTACCTACGAGCAGTACTTC.

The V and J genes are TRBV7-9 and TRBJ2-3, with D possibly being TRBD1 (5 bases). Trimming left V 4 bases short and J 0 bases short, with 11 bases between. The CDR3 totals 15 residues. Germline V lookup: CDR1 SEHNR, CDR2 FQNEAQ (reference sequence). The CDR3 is CASSSQGGSTDTQYF. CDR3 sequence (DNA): TGTGCCAGCAGCTCCCAGGGCGGAAGCACAGATACGCAGTATTTT.

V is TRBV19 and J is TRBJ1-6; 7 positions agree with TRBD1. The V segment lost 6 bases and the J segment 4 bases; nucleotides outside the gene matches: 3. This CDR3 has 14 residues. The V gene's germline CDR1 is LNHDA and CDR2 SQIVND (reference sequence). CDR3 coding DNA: TGTGCCAGTAGGCCGGGACAGTATAATTCACCCCTCCACTTT. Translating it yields CASRPGQYNSPLHF.

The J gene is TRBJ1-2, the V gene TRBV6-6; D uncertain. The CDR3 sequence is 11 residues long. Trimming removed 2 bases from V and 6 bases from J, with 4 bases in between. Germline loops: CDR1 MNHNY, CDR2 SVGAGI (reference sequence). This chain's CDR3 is CASSYRDGYTF. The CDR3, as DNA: TGTGCCAGCAGTTACAGAGATGGCTACACCTTC.

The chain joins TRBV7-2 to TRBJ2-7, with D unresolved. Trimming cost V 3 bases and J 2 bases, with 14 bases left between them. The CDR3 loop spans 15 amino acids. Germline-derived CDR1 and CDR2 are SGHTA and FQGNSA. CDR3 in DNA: TGTGCCAGCAGCTTGCGTGCGCCAACTGCCTACGAGCAGTACTTC. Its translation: CASSLRAPTAYEQYF. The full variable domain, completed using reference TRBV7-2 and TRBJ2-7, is GAGVSQSPSNKVTEKGKDVELRCDPISGHTALYWYRQSLGQGLEFLIYFQGNSAPDKSGLPSDRFSAERTGGSVSTLTIQRTQQEDSAVYLCASSLRAPTAYEQYFGPGTRLTVT.

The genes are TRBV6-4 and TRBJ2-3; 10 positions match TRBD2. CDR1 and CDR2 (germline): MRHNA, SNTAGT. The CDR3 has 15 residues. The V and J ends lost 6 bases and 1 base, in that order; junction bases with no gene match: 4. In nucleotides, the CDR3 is TGTGCCAGCAGCGGAACTAGCGGGGGCACAGATACGCAGTATTTT. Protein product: CASSGTSGGTDTQYF.

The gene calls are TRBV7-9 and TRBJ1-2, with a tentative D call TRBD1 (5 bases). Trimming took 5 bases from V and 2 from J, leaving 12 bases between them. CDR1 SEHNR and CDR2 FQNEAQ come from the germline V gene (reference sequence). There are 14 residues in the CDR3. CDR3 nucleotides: TGTGCCAGCAGCCATGGACACTCCAACTATGGCTACACCTTC. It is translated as CASSHGHSNYGYTF.

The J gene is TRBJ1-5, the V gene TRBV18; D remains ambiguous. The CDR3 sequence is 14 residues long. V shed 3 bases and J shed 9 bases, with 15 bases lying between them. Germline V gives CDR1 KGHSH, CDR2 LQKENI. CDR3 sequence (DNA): TGTGCCAGCTCACCGACCGAGGGTATGGGGCCCCAGCATTTT. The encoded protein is CASSPTEGMGPQHF. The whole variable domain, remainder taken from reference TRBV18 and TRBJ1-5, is NAGVMQNPRHLVRRRGQEARLRCSPMKGHSHVYWYRQLPEEGLKFMVYLQKENIIDESGMPKERFSAEFPKEGPSILRIQQVVRGDSAAYFCASSPTEGMGPQHFGDGTRLSIL.

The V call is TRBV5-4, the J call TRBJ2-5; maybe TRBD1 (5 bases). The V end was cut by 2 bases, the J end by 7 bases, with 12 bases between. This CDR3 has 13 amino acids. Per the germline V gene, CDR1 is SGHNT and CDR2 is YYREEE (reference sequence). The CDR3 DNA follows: TGTGCCAGCAGCTTAGGCAGGGAAGTGACCCAGTACTTC. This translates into CASSLGREVTQYF.